Included here is one TCR beta chain sequence, with context. This sample was included in a study of beta chain features in type 1 diabetes. V was pared by 2 bases and J by 1 base, with 11 bases between. Germline V lookup: CDR1 MNHNS, CDR2 SASEGT. This CDR3 is built from 15 residues. A single heparinised blood sample, averaging about 120 mL, was obtained per donor. cDNA synthesis used the whole RNA isolate, giving expressed TCRB sequences. Sequenced by immunoSEQ multiplex PCR; TCRdb stores in-frame clones only, minus some. Of approximately 150,000 clones listed, roughly 9.7% are singletons. The sample consisted of central memory CD4+ T cells from blood. This receptor was taken from a woman in her thirties or forties in good health. V gene TRBV6-1 combines with J gene TRBJ2-5, with D perhaps matching TRBD2 (5 bases). The CDR3 loop reads CASSERGAPQETQYF. The CDR3 DNA reads as TGTGCCAGCAGTGAACGGGGAGCCCCCCAAGAGACCCAGTACTTC.